This TCR beta chain was observed in a study of cytomegalovirus exposure and HLA in healthy donors (TCRdb year 2017). Turning to the overall study: According to an earlier analysis of a few hundred of the donors, roughly 180 million T cells yielded 117 million unique TCR beta sequences and 276 Gb of sequence data. The aim of the study was to test whether cataloging public T cell receptors could identify signatures of past pathogen exposure. Roughly five DR-DQ haplotypes were handled as single units for association and clustering because linkage in the cohort was strong. HLA typing covered class I and class II loci at four-digit resolution. In a later analysis, previously published TCR beta repertoires from 666 donors were re-analyzed and high-resolution HLA genotyping was added so that TCR occurrence patterns could be studied. Donor age, sex, ethnicity and CMV serostatus were compiled together with the repertoire data. All discovery cohort repertoires had been generated using a single sequencing platform. Roughly 300 gigabases of sequencing data and 78 million or so unique TCR sequences were included in an early release covering roughly 600 HLA-typed donors. A later genetic analysis took genome-wide SNP genotypes for about 55% of the 666 donors and used that subset as a discovery cohort. An earlier analysis of 587 of the donors used high-throughput TCR beta sequencing to judge whether each TCR beta V gene segment behaved as functional or pseudogenic. The study combined high-throughput TCR immunosequencing, statistical association of individual TCRs with disease status, and machine learning to predict cytomegalovirus infection status. The later analysis used no new phenotypic data to find candidate immune exposures, relying instead on TCR beta sequences and their occurrence across donors. Across approximately 400 genotyped donors of the cohort, an average of about 240,000 unique TCR beta nucleotide sequences per donor were sequenced, and roughly a sixth of those sequences were non-productive. The T cell repertoires of around 670 subjects were profiled by immunosequencing and related to cytomegalovirus serostatus. Typing coverage varied by locus: about 620-630 donors for A, B, C, DRB1 and DQB1; 500 to 550 for DQA1; 606 for DPA1; under 490 for DPB1. Besides the first cohort of around 700 subjects, a separate validation cohort made up of 90 to 150 different subjects was used. Of the roughly 390 genotyped donors, 80% to 90% were placed in the genetic ancestry cluster associated with self-reported Caucasian donors.

V and J are trimmed by 2 bases and 7 bases, and the gene matches miss 2 bases of the junction. Taken from the germline V gene, the CDR1 and CDR2 loops are KGHSH and LQKENI. The CDR3, cysteine through phenylalanine, is 14 amino acids long. This entry keeps only the CDR3 DNA: 42 bases, framed from base 1. Libraries were made using the immunoSEQ multiplex PCR assay. For the multiplex PCR, a mixture combining 60 forward primers for TCR Vbeta segments and 13 reverse primers for TCR Jbeta segments was used. Amplification of the CDR3 region of rearranged TCR beta genes was performed with a multiplex PCR assay on genomic DNA. Amplified TCR beta libraries were sequenced as 87-base-pair reads on the Illumina HiSeq System. The authors processed their data as follows. Across the 670 or so repertoires, a later analysis counted some 81 million unique TCR beta chains, roughly 11 million of which were shared by at least two donors. A nearest-neighbor algorithm error-corrected the raw reads and collapsed the reads into unique sequences, merging closely related sequences to remove PCR and sequencing errors. CDR3 sequences were aligned to IMGT reference sequences to assign V, D and J gene segments. For a sequence to be retained, a match of at least six nucleotides was required to both a V gene segment and a J gene segment. Rearrangements were called productive when the CDR3 lacked stop codons and stayed in frame with V and J; all others were non-productive. CDR3 was defined according to IMGT convention as the region running from the second conserved V-encoded cysteine to the conserved J-encoded phenylalanine. The earlier analysis of about 590 of the donors excluded sequences that lacked an unambiguous match to a single V gene segment. An earlier analysis of around 600 of the donors classified V segments as functional when productive rearrangements were above 56.7% and as segregating when the standard deviation between donors was above 5%. A statistical classification framework was built for diagnosing cytomegalovirus status from the catalog of TCR beta chain sequences. In a later analysis, TCR nucleotide sequences were compared against IMGT/GENE-DB human TR gene sequences so that V and J genes could be assigned. A later analysis assigned CDR3 sequences and most-parsimonious VDJ recombination scenarios with the TCRdist pipeline. In a later analysis, each TCR beta chain was defined by its CDR3 amino acid sequence together with its V-gene family, and reads without a unique V-gene family were excluded. A later analysis removed roughly 590 highly shared, low-generation-probability nucleotide sequences to deal with suspected cross-contamination and a sequencing artifact. In a later analysis, a clonal expansion index was calculated for each public chain from normalized within-repertoire ranks of inferred template counts. In a later analysis, generation probabilities were computed using a VDJ recombination model fitted to out-of-frame rearrangements, and the results were checked against IGoR. A later analysis scored TCR-TCR, TCR-HLA and TCR-CMV co-occurrence with hypergeometric tests, applying a repertoire-size bias correction to TCR pairs. A later analysis estimated false discovery rates by permuting HLA or CMV assignments 20 times. In a later analysis, co-occurring TCRs were grouped with DBSCAN, and TCRdist sequence similarity was added when clustering was performed within HLA-allele-positive subsets. Repertoires with fewer than 30,000 or more than 120,000 public chains were left out of co-occurrence clustering, as were about five repertoires with anomalous nucleotide sharing. What TCRdb holds here is the immuneACCESS table cut down to in-frame rearrangements. Part of the clones is not present; checked against another copy, under half of the missing clones reflect an unresolved V gene, and the others are unexplained. That table is the source of V, J and clone size, and D and trimming were worked out from the DNA. In this sample's table one finds more than 50,000 clones. The ten biggest clones cover approximately 10% of the sample.

The paper as a whole reports these results and caveats: This cohort had only TCR beta chains sequenced, and the lack of alpha or paired-chain data limited which features could be detected. Compared with equally common non-associated chains, HLA-associated TCR beta chains in a later analysis were more clonally expanded and had lower generation probabilities. According to the authors, the approach could potentially be generalized to other disease states and immunological phenotypes. A cluster of highly shared sequence variants was judged likely to be a technical artifact of the sequencing pipeline. Some IMGT-functional V segments, including TRBV6-2 and TRBV6-3, could not be told apart with the 87-base-pair reads, so those segments were excluded. Assigning TCR associations to individual alleles was difficult when HLA alleles, especially DR and DQ, strongly co-occurred. Most TCR sequences were observed very rarely across donors, whereas some public TCRs were present in many individuals. Correlated functional status among segregating V segments might be attributable to linkage disequilibrium, but an unknown experimental factor could not be ruled out. In a later analysis, most CMV-associated TCR beta chains were found to appear HLA-restricted, with HLA associations seemingly driven largely by CMV exposure. In a later genetic analysis, fewer N-insertions in productive TCRs were reported among donors in an Asian-associated ancestry cluster than the roughly 700-donor mean. The earlier analysis of 587 of the donors excluded roughly 17 rarely observed V segments, including chromosome 9 orphons, because counts were too low. A further reported finding was that TCR beta sequences accurately predicted the HLA-A and HLA-B alleles for most subjects in the first cohort. A later analysis found that TCR association rates varied across HLA loci, with DRB1 alleles showing the most associated TCRs and HLA-C alleles the fewest. Specific HLA alleles were associated with 15,000 to 20,000 TCR beta sequences at a false discovery rate of 0.05 in a later analysis. A total of 150 to 200 TCR beta chains were listed by the study as associated with cytomegalovirus. In an earlier analysis of 500 to 650 of the donors, most TCR beta V segments appeared in productive rearrangements about 90% or about 30% of the time, broadly matching IMGT annotations. The presence/absence analyses assumed that sequencing depth was roughly uniform across donors, and that assumption may not be true. A later analysis reported that several top co-occurrence clusters appeared linked to parvovirus B19, influenza, CMV and Epstein-Barr virus. In vitro tests confirmed that three of the cytomegalovirus-associated TCR beta chains recognize cytomegalovirus antigens. For the cohort, immune exposure information was limited to CMV serostatus. An association between a missense DCLRE1C variant and V-gene and J-gene trimming of TCR beta chains was found in a later genetic analysis and replicated in an independent cohort. Because some donors lacked HLA typing at each locus, the association tests relied only on the typed subset. In both the original and validation cohorts, the classifier was reported to diagnose cytomegalovirus status with high specificity and sensitivity.

The cohort was made up of about 610 healthy bone marrow donors. At the time of sampling, every cohort member was nominally healthy, though immune exposures that went unrecorded were likely present. The donor was CMV seropositive and was included in the group of 300 or so seropositive cohort members. A peripheral blood sample was provided by each donor, and peripheral blood mononuclear cells were used for TCR beta sequencing. Genomic DNA was extracted from the blood cell samples with the Qiagen DNeasy Blood Extraction Kit. On this clone: This clone's antigen is unknown.

Here the chain combines TRBV18 and TRBJ1-4, and 9 junctional nucleotides match TRBD1. The specimen sequenced was PBMCs. This receptor was identified in a man aged 45 to 65 in good health and CMV-seropositive. The base sequence is TGTGCCAGCTCACCAGGGACAGGGTTTGAAAAACTGTTTTTT. Protein translation: CASSPGTGFEKLFF.